A single sample gave rise to the 14 T cell receptor beta chains below, sequenced in a study of cytomegalovirus exposure and HLA in healthy donors (dated by TCRdb to about 2017). Library prep was done by the immunoSEQ multiplex PCR assay. The multiplex PCR relied on a mix of 60 forward primers for TCR Vbeta segments and 13 reverse primers for TCR Jbeta segments. Held by TCRdb, this immuneACCESS table contains in-frame sequences only and omits some clones. Under half of the omission traces to an unresolved V gene where checked; the cause of the rest is unknown. Across this sample there are roughly 110,000 clones, with 60% to 75% seen only once. The ten largest make up roughly 3% of the sample. Sequences were obtained from PBMCs. The receptors originated from a male donor in good health and CMV-seropositive.

This chain connects TRBV28 to TRBJ2-7; 8 nucleotides match TRBD2. The length of the CDR3 is 15 residues. Germline loops: CDR1 MDHEN, CDR2 SYDVKM. V was clipped by 6 bases and J by 2 bases; unmatched bases: 9. CDR3 in amino acids: CASSSSTGGAYEQYF. The CDR3 DNA is TGTGCCAGCAGCTCCAGTACCGGGGGGGCCTACGAGCAGTACTTC.

This clone is a singleton in its sample. In nucleotides, the CDR3 is TGTGCCAGCAGCTTAGAGCACTATGGCTACACCTTC. Protein: CASSLEHYGYTF. The rearrangement joins TRBV7-9 to TRBJ1-2; D remains unclear. Trimming removed 1 base from V and 3 bases from J, with 3 bases in between. The CDR3 spans 12 residues. The germline V gene encodes CDR1 SEHNR and CDR2 FQNEAQ (reference sequence).

The rearrangement uses TRBV19 and TRBJ2-7, with D possibly matching TRBD2 (5 bases). Germline lookup yields CDR1 LNHDA and CDR2 SQIVND (reference sequence). V was clipped by 4 bases and J by 7 bases, with 14 bases between them. The CDR3 totals 13 residues. CDR3 protein: CASSTAGVSEQYF. For the CDR3, the DNA is TGTGCCAGTAGTACAGCCGGGGTTTCTGAGCAGTACTTC.

This clone was seen once. The rearrangement links TRBV28 to TRBJ2-4; 7 bases are shared with TRBD2. Germline CDR1 reads MDHEN; CDR2 reads SYDVKM. The CDR3 consists of 20 residues. J gave up 1 base and V 1 base, and 16 bases lay outside the gene matches. The CDR3 coding sequence is TGTGCCAGCAGTTTATTCGGCCTTAGCGGGTCCCTTGGGGCCAAAAACATTCAGTACTTC. It is translated as CASSLFGLSGSLGAKNIQYF.

This clone was counted a few times. The chain has TRBV6-5 and TRBJ1-1; 7 nucleotides align to TRBD1. Germline trimming cut 0 bases from V and 5 bases from J; bases unmatched to any gene: 6. The V gene's germline CDR1 is MNHEY and CDR2 SVGAGI. This CDR3 is 15 amino acids long. The CDR3, as DNA: TGTGCCAGCAGTTACTCGGACAGGCCACGGACTGAAGCTTTCTTT. Translated: CASSYSDRPRTEAFF.

The V gene is TRBV29-1, the J gene TRBJ2-3, with TRBD2 as a possible D gene (5 bases). Germline CDR1 and CDR2: SQVTM and ANQGSEA. The CDR3 consists of 17 residues. V lost 7 bases, J lost 0 bases, and 23 bases lay in between. DNA of the CDR3: TGCAGCGCCGTACCCGGTATTACGGGAACTAGCACAGATACGCAGTATTTT. This gives the protein CSAVPGITGTSTDTQYF.

The V and J genes are TRBV9 and TRBJ1-2, with D hard to call. V lost 3 bases and J 5 bases, leaving 14 bases between the germline ends. Germline assignment: CDR1 SGDLS and CDR2 YYNGEE. The CDR3 extends over 14 amino acids. Written as DNA, the CDR3 is TGTGCCAGCAGCGCCTCCTCCGAACTATATGGCTACACCTTC. Encoded protein: CASSASSELYGYTF.

The chain combines TRBV7-3 with TRBJ2-7; 11 nucleotides line up with TRBD2. After removal of 5 bases from V and 3 bases from J, the junction contained 6 bases not matched to a gene. The CDR3 runs 15 residues. Germline V gives CDR1 SGHTA, CDR2 FQGTGA. Here the CDR3 DNA reads TGTGCCAGCAGCCTCGGGACTAGCGGAGACTACGAGCAGTACTTC. As protein: CASSLGTSGDYEQYF.

The CDR3 spells CASSPGQGGSYEQYF. CDR3 nucleotides: TGTGCCAGCAGTCCGGGACAGGGTGGCTCCTACGAGCAGTACTTC. V and J are TRBV25-1 and TRBJ2-5; 9 bases are a match to TRBD1. Judging by the DNA end, TRBJ2-7 fits better; the J call may be wrong. The CDR3 is made up of 15 amino acids. In germline, CDR1 is MGHDK, CDR2 SYGVNS.

The rearrangement joins TRBV4-3 to TRBJ2-5; a weak D match, TRBD1 (5 bases). The CDR3 spans 14 residues. Germline V CDR1 and CDR2: LGHNA, YSLEER. V was trimmed by 2 bases and J by 1 base, leaving 8 bases between them. For the CDR3, the DNA is TGCGCCAGCAGCCAAAACAGGATCCAAGAGACCCAGTACTTC. Its translation is CASSQNRIQETQYF.

This clone was observed a few times. The chain couples TRBV28 to TRBJ2-3; 9 nucleotides agree with TRBD2. This CDR3 spans 16 amino acids. Germline V CDR1 and CDR2: MDHEN, SYDVKM. Trimming took 7 bases from V and 5 from J; bases not matched to a gene: 13. The CDR3 loop reads CASTPLGREGQDTQYF. DNA of the CDR3: TGTGCCAGCACCCCCCTGGGGCGGGAGGGCCAAGATACGCAGTATTTT.

The J gene is TRBJ2-3, the V gene TRBV1; TRBD2, the table's D call, lacks a check against the DNA. TRBV1 is a listed pseudogene. CDR3 length: 16 residues. The CDR3 DNA reads as TGCACCAGCACCCAGGGGCTAGCGGGGGGGCCCGATCCGCAGTATTTT. This translates into CTSTQGLAGGPDPQYF.

The genes are TRBV9 and TRBJ1-4, with D unresolved. V lost 4 bases and J lost 15, with 7 bases in between. Germline V gene data show CDR1 as SGDLS and CDR2 as YYNGEE. The CDR3 is made up of 9 amino acids. CDR3 in amino acids: CASSPRVFF. CDR3 bases: TGTGCCAGCAGCCCCCGGGTGTTTTTT. Combining the CDR3 with reference TRBV9 and TRBJ1-4 gives the whole variable domain DSGVTQTPKHLITATGQRVTLRCSPRSGDLSVYWYQQSLDQGLQFLIQYYNGEERAKGNILERFSAQQFPDLHSELNLSSLELGDSALYFCASSPRVFFGSGTQLSVL.

The rearrangement uses TRBV7-9 and TRBJ1-5; TRBD1 matches at 9 bases. V lost 8 bases to trimming and J lost 4 bases; unmatched junction nucleotides: 6. The CDR3 is 14 residues long. Looked up from germline, CDR1 is SEHNR and CDR2 is FQNEAQ (reference sequence). CDR3 in amino acids: CASGPGTGNQPQHF. CDR3 in DNA: TGTGCCAGCGGCCCCGGGACAGGGAATCAGCCCCAGCATTTT.